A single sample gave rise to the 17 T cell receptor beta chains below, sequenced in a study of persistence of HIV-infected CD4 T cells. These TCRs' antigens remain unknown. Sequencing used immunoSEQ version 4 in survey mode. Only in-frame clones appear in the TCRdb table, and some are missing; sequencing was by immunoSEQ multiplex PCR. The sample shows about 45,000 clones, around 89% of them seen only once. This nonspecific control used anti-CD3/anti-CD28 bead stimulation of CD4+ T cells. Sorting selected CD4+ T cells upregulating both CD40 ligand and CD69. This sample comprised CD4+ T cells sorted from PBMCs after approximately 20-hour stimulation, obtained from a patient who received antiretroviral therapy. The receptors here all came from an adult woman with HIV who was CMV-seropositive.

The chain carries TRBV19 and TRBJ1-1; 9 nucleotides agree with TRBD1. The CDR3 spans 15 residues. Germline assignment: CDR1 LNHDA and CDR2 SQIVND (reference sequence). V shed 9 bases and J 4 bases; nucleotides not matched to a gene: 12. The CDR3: CASKTGQGTSTEAFF. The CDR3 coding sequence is TGTGCCAGCAAGACTGGACAGGGGACAAGCACTGAAGCTTTCTTT.

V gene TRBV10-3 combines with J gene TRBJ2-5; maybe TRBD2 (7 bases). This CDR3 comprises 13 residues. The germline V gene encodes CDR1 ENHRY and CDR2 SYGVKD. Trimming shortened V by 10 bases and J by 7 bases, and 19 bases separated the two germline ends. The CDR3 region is CATQGGGPATQYF. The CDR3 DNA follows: TGTGCCACCCAAGGGGGGGGCCCGGCGACCCAGTACTTC.

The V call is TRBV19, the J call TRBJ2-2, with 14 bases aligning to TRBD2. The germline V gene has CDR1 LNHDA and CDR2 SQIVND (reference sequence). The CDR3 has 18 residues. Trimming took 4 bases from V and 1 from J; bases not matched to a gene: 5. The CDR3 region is CASSTKGLAGVNTGELFF. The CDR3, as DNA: TGTGCCAGTAGTACAAAGGGACTAGCGGGGGTGAACACCGGGGAGCTGTTTTTT.

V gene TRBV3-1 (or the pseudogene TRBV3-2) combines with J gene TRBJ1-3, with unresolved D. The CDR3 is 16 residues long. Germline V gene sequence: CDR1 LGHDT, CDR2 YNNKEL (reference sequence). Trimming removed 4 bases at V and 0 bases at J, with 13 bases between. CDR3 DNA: TGTGCCAGCAGCCCTGGAGGCGCAATCTCTGGAAACACCATATATTTT. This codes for CASSPGGAISGNTIYF.

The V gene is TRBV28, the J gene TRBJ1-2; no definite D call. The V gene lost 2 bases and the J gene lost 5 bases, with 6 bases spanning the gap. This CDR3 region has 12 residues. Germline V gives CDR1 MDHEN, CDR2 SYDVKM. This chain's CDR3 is CASSLVAYGYTF. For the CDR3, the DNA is TGTGCCAGCAGTTTAGTGGCTTATGGCTACACCTTC.

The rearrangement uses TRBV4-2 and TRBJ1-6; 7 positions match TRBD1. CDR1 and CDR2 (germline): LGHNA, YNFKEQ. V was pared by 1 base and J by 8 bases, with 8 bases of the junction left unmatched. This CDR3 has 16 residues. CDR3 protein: CASSQGGRGLDSPLHF. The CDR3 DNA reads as TGTGCCAGCAGCCAAGGTGGCAGGGGGTTGGATTCACCCCTCCACTTT.

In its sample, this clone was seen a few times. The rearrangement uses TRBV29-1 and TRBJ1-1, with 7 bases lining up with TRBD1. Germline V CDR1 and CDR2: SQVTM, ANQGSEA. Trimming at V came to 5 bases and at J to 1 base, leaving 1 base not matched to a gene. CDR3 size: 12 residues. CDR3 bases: TGCAGCGTTAACAGGGGGAACACTGAAGCTTTCTTT. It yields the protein CSVNRGNTEAFF.

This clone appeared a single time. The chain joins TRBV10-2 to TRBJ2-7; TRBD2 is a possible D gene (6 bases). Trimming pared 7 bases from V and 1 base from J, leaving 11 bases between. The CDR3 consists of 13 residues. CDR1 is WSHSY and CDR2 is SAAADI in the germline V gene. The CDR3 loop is CASNGLPSYEQYF. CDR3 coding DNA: TGCGCCAGCAACGGACTACCTTCCTACGAGCAGTACTTC.

For the CDR3, the DNA is TGTGCCAGCAGCTCGGACGGACAGGGATCGGAGACCCAGTACTTC. Its protein is CASSSDGQGSETQYF. This chain links TRBV7-7 with TRBJ2-5, with 8 positions matching TRBD1. V was clipped by 4 bases and J by 5 bases; unmatched bases: 9. From germline, CDR1 is SSHAT and CDR2 FNYEAQ (reference sequence). CDR3 length equals 15 residues.

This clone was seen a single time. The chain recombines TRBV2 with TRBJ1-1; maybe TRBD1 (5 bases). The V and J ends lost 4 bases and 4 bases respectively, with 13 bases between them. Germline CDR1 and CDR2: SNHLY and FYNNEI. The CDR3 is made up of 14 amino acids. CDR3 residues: CASSAGPPGTEAFF. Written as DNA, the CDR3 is TGTGCCAGCAGTGCGGGACCCCCGGGCACTGAAGCTTTCTTT.

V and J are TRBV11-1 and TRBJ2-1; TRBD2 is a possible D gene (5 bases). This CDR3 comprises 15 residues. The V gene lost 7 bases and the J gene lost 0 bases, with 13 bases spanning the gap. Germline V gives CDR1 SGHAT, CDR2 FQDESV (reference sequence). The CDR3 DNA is TGTGCCAGCACTCCCTCCAGCGGCTCCTACAATGAGCAGTTCTTC. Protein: CASTPSSGSYNEQFF.

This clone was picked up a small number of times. CDR3 in amino acids: CASTLAGGSPLHF. The DNA of the CDR3 is TGTGCCAGCACCCTGGCGGGGGGTTCACCCCTCCACTTT. The gene calls are TRBV7-9 and TRBJ1-6, with D possibly TRBD1 on 5 matching bases. The CDR3 has 13 residues. The V and J ends lost 7 bases and 9 bases respectively, with 13 bases between them. Germline V gene lookup returns CDR1 SEHNR and CDR2 FQNEAQ (reference sequence).

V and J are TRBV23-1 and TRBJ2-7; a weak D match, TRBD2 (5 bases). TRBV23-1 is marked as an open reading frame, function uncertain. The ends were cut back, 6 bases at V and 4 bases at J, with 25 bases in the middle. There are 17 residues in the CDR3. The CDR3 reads CASSPPRGFRGSYEQYF. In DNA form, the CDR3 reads TGCGCCAGCAGCCCACCGCGAGGGTTCCGAGGATCTTACGAGCAGTACTTC.

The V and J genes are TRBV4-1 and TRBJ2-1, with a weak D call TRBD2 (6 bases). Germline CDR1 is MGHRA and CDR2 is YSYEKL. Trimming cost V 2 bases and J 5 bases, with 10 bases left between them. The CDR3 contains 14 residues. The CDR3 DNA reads TGCGCCAGCAGCCAACGACTAGACCACAATGAGCAGTTCTTC. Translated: CASSQRLDHNEQFF.

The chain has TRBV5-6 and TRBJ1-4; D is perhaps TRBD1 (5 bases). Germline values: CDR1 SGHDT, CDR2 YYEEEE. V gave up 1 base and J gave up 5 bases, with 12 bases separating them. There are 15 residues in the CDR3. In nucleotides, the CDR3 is TGTGCCAGCAGCTTGTTACAGGCGGGGAATGAAAAACTGTTTTTT. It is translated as CASSLLQAGNEKLFF.

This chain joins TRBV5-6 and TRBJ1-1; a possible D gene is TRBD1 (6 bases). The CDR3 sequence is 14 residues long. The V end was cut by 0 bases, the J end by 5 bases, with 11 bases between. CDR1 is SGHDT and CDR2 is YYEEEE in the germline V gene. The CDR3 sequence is CASSLDIRGTEAFF. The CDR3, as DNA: TGTGCCAGCAGCTTGGATATTAGGGGGACTGAAGCTTTCTTT.

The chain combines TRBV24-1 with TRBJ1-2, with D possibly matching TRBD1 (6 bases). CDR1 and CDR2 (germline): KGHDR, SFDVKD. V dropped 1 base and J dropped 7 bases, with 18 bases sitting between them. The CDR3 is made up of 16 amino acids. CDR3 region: CATSDLGQPGTGGYTF. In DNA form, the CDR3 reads TGTGCCACCAGTGATTTAGGACAGCCAGGAACGGGTGGCTACACCTTC.